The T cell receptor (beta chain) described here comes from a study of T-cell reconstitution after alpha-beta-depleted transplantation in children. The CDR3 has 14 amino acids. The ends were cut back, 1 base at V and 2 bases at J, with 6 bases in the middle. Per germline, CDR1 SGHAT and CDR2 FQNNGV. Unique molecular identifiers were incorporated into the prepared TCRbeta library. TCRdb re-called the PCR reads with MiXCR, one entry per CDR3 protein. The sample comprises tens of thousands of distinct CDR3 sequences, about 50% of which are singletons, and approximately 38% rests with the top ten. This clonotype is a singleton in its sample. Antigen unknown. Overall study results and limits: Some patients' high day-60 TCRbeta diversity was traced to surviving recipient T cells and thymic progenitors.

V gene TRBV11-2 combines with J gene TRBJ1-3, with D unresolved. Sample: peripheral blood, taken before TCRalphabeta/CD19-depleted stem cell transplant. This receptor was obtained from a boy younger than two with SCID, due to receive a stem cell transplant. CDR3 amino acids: CASSLGPAGNTIYF. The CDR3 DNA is TGTGCCAGCAGCTTAGGTCCAGCTGGAAACACCATATATTTT.